This entry concerns a single T cell receptor (beta chain). What it binds is unknown. This may be a read error: a much more frequent sequence differs by one nucleotide. The CDR3 extends over 14 amino acids. Looked up from germline, CDR1 is SGHVS and CDR2 is FNYEAQ. This sample was included in a study of T cell repertoires in cytomegalovirus infection. TCRdb reanalysed the reads using MiXCR and keeps one entry per CDR3 protein. The sample has about 100,000 distinct CDR3 sequences, 29% seen once. The chain has TRBV7-6 and TRBJ2-7; a possible D gene is TRBD2 (6 bases). This TCR came from a human donor in good health (CMV status not recorded). Some clones in this sample may be carry-over from other donors' samples. Sequencing used CD8+ T cells from cultured PBMCs, obtained from culture after CMV antigen stimulation. CDR3 amino acids: CASNLAAGAYEQYF. CDR3 nucleotides: TGTGCCAGCAACTTAGCGGCAGGAGCCTACGAGCAGTACTTC.